One and the same sample provided the 13 T cell receptor beta chains below, sequenced in a study of T-cell memory formation after mild COVID-19. MiXCR, applied by TCRdb to the 5' RACE reads, yields one record per CDR3 protein. Among 58,000 or so distinct CDR3 sequences listed, around a quarter were seen once. Sequences were obtained from PBMCs or a T cell subset sorted from them (not recorded which). All receptors derive from a man aged 18-30 years who had mild COVID-19 (a few samples of this study predate the infection). Cell type and time point are not known.

There are a few counts of this clonotype. CDR3 sequence (DNA): TGTGCCAGCAGTCAGACAGGAGGGCCAGATACGCAGTATTTT. It translates to CASSQTGGPDTQYF. This chain links TRBV7-3 with TRBJ2-3, with D perhaps TRBD1 or TRBD2 (6 bases each). V dropped 6 bases and J dropped 4 bases, with 14 bases sitting between them. Germline-derived CDR1 and CDR2 are SGHTA and FQGTGA. The CDR3 consists of 14 residues.

In its sample, this clonotype was seen a few times. The rearrangement uses TRBV7-8 and TRBJ2-3; D remains unclear. The V end was cut by 7 bases, the J end by 1 base, with 15 bases between. Germline V gene sequence: CDR1 SGHVS, CDR2 FQNEAQ. The length of the CDR3 is 15 residues. The CDR3 loop is CASTPRGYGTDTQYF. CDR3 coding DNA: TGTGCCAGCACCCCGCGTGGGTACGGCACAGATACGCAGTATTTT.

Many counts were recorded for this clonotype. This chain joins TRBV7-3 and TRBJ2-6; 10 bases are a match to TRBD2. J was trimmed by 0 bases and V by 5 bases; bases with no gene match: 7. The CDR3 spans 18 residues. The V gene's germline CDR1 is SGHTA and CDR2 FQGTGA. The CDR3 sequence is CASSLSSGSYSGANVLTF. Written as DNA, the CDR3 is TGTGCCAGCAGCCTCTCTAGCGGGAGCTACTCTGGGGCCAACGTCCTGACTTTC.

This clonotype showed up just a few times. DNA of the CDR3: TGCAGTGCTAGAAGTCAGGGGGTTTCCTACGAGCAGTACTTC. Residues: CSARSQGVSYEQYF. This rearrangement joins TRBV20-1 to TRBJ2-7; 7 bases are shared with TRBD1. With V trimmed by 2 bases and J by 1 base, 5 bases remained unmatched. The CDR3 length is 14 residues. CDR1 and CDR2 (germline): DFQATT, SNEGSKA (reference sequence).

This clonotype appeared a few times. V is TRBV27 and J is TRBJ2-3, with D uncertain. The ends were cut back, 10 bases at V and 0 bases at J, with 8 bases in the middle. Germline CDR1 is MNHEY and CDR2 is SMNVEV (reference sequence). CDR3 length equals 12 residues. The CDR3 coding sequence is TGTGCCACCACGACTAGCACAGATACGCAGTATTTT. Its protein product is CATTTSTDTQYF.

The chain recombines TRBV29-1 with TRBJ2-5, with no clear D. The CDR3 loop spans 12 amino acids. Germline values: CDR1 SQVTM, CDR2 ANQGSEA. Trimming stripped 6 bases from V and 1 base from J, with 9 bases between. This chain's CDR3 is CSVRHLQETQYF. CDR3 in DNA: TGCAGCGTACGACACCTCCAAGAGACCCAGTACTTC.

This clonotype was detected only once. The V gene is TRBV4-3, the J gene TRBJ2-3; D gene uncertain. Germline CDR1 is LGHNA and CDR2 is YSLEER. Trimming pared 0 bases from V and 6 bases from J, leaving 7 bases between. The CDR3 length is 13 residues. CDR3 region: CASSQEAWDTQYF. CDR3 nucleotide sequence: TGCGCCAGCAGCCAAGAAGCCTGGGATACGCAGTATTTT.

In this sample, this clonotype turned up a few times. The chain carries TRBV2 and TRBJ2-7; D is undetermined. Germline loops: CDR1 SNHLY, CDR2 FYNNEI. CDR3 length equals 14 residues. With 8 bases removed from V and 1 base from J, the gap between germline ends came to 15 bases. The CDR3 region is CASSPMRISYEQYV. In nucleotides, the CDR3 is TGTGCCAGCTCCCCAATGCGGATTTCCTACGAGCAGTACGTC.

This clonotype was counted a few times. The rearrangement joins TRBV5-6 to TRBJ2-2; TRBD2 aligns across 11 bases. This CDR3 contains 15 residues. Germline V CDR1 and CDR2: SGHDT, YYEEEE. Trimming removed 4 bases from V and 6 bases from J; junction bases left unmatched: 5. The chain's CDR3 is CASSDPGLAAGELFF. CDR3 in DNA: TGTGCCAGCAGCGATCCGGGACTAGCGGCCGGGGAGCTGTTTTTT.

This clonotype was detected only a few times. The gene calls are TRBV12-3 or TRBV12-4 and TRBJ2-7, with TRBD2 as a possible D gene (6 bases). CDR3 length equals 14 residues. The ends were cut back, 3 bases at V and 3 bases at J, with 12 bases in the middle. The CDR3 loop reads CASSFWGVDYEQYF. CDR3 DNA sequence: TGTGCCAGCAGTTTCTGGGGGGTGGACTACGAGCAGTACTTC.

This clonotype showed up just a few times. The chain recombines TRBV12-3 or TRBV12-4 with TRBJ2-5; D uncertain. CDR3 size: 16 residues. Trimming removed 3 bases at V and 0 bases at J, with 14 bases between. The CDR3 coding sequence is TGTGCCAGCAGTTTGGAAGGGCCCTCGTACCAAGAGACCCAGTACTTC. Protein: CASSLEGPSYQETQYF.

The table lists this clonotype with a few counts. CDR3 bases: TGCGCCAGCAGCCAACCCCCCGGGGGAAGTGGTGAGCAGTTCTTC. This gives the protein CASSQPPGGSGEQFF. The chain employs TRBV4-3 and TRBJ2-1; possibly TRBD2 for D (6 bases). The CDR3 extends over 15 amino acids. CDR1 is LGHNA, CDR2 YSLEER, per germline. The ends were cut back, 2 bases at V and 9 bases at J, with 17 bases in the middle.

The chain recombines TRBV6-5 with TRBJ2-7; 9 bases agree with TRBD2. CDR1 is MNHEY and CDR2 is SVGAGI in the germline V gene. The CDR3 extends over 16 amino acids. Germline trimming cut 4 bases from V and 3 bases from J; bases unmatched to any gene: 10. The CDR3 region is CASSWDSSGALYEQYF. The CDR3 coding sequence is TGTGCCAGCAGTTGGGATTCTAGCGGGGCCCTCTACGAGCAGTACTTC.